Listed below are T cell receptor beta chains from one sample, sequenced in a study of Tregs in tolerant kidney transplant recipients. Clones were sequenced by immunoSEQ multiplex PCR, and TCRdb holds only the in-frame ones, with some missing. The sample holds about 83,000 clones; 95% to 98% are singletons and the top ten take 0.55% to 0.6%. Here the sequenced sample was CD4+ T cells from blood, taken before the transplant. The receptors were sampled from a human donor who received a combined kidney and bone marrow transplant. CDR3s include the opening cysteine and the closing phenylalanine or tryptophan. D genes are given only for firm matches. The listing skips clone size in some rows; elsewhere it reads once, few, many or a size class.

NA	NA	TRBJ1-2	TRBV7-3	TGTGCCAGCAGCCCAAATCAGGGGATCTATGGCTACACCTTC	CASSPNQGIYGYTF
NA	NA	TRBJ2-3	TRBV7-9	TGTGCCAGCAGTCGGAGCGGAACTAGCACAGATACGCAGTATTTT	CASSRSGTSTDTQYF
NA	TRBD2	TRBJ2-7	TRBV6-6	TGTGCCAGCACCGCTGTGGCGGGAGGGTCCTACGAGCAGTACTTC	CASTAVAGGSYEQYF
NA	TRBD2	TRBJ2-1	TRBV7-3	TGTGCCAGCAGCTTATCGCGGGGGGGGTACAATGAGCAGTTCTTC	CASSLSRGGYNEQFF
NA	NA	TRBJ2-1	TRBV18	TGTGCCAGCTCATTAGTCCCTAGCTCCTACAATGAGCAGTTCTTC	CASSLVPSSYNEQFF
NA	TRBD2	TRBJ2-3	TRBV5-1	TGCGCCAGCAGCCCCCTGACTAGCGCTAGCACAGATACGCAGTATTTT	CASSPLTSASTDTQYF
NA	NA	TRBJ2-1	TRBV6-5	TGTGCCAGCAGACCCACGAGGGGGGGGTACAATGAGCAGTTCTTC	CASRPTRGGYNEQFF
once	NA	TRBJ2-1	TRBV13	TGTGCCAGCAGCACGGACAGTTACAATGAGCAGTTCTTC	CASSTDSYNEQFF
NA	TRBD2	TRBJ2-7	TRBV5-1	TGCGCCAGCAGCTTGACTAGCGGGAGCAGCTACGAGCAGTACTTC	CASSLTSGSSYEQYF
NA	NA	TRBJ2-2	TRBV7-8	TGTGCCAGCAGCAACGATCGGGGGGCCTGGAACACCGGGGAGCTGTTTTTT	CASSNDRGAWNTGELFF
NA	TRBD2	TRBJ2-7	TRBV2	TGTGCCAGCAGCCGTGGACTAGAATCCTCCGAGCAGTACTTC	CASSRGLESSEQYF
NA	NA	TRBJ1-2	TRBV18	TGTGCCAGCTCGGACAGCACCGTTCGTGGCTACACCTTC	CASSDSTVRGYTF